The count of the clone carrying this TCR beta chain is one. The source of the sample is a study of blood T cell repertoires in COVID-19. Study processing details: Reference gene primers were amplified, and this amplification served to estimate nucleated cell counts. Produced via immunoSEQ multiplex PCR; TCRdb's table is partial and in-frame only. The V and J calls and clone size are taken from that table; D and trimming were inferred from the DNA. This sample has about 190,000 clones, with roughly 82% found just once. Source material: peripheral blood. The receptor was isolated from a woman in her twenties or thirties with acute or convalescent COVID-19.

The CDR3 sequence is CASSLGDRGRGNEQYF. In nucleotides, the CDR3 is TGTGCCAGCAGCTTAGGGGACAGGGGGCGTGGGAACGAGCAGTACTTC. The chain joins TRBV7-8 to TRBJ2-7, with 12 bases that match TRBD1. Germline V gene data show CDR1 as SGHVS and CDR2 as FQNEAQ. This CDR3 has 16 amino acids. V gave up 1 base and J gave up 5 bases; unmatched junction bases: 6.